The clone carrying this TCR beta chain was seen repeatedly, ten times or more. Its antigen remains unknown. The data derive from a study of T-cell memory formation after mild COVID-19. Overall study: Most TCR clusters belonged to a single donor.

V lost 4 bases and J 4 bases, leaving 5 bases between the germline ends. CDR1 is SGHVS and CDR2 is FNYEAQ in the germline V gene. The CDR3 runs 12 residues. General study points: The second-wave clones peaking on day 37 were not confirmed as SARS-CoV-2-specific. Prior to infection, memory already included some responding clones, suggesting cross-reactive memory joined.

Sample barcodes and UMIs were carried by the TCR alpha and TCR beta cDNA libraries that 5'RACE generated with constant-segment primers. Via MiXCR, TCRdb re-called the 5' RACE reads, giving one row per CDR3 protein. This repertoire shows about 240,000 distinct CDR3 sequences, roughly 10% found once; its top ten account for roughly 21%. Sequenced input: PBMCs or a T cell subset sorted from them (not recorded which). The chain joins TRBV7-6 to TRBJ1-3; no clear D gene. The source is a man aged 18 to 30 who had mild COVID-19 (a few samples of this study predate the infection). Cell type and time point are not known. The CDR3 sequence: CASSSQGNTIYF. The CDR3 nucleotides read TGTGCCAGCAGCTCCCAGGGAAACACCATATATTTT.